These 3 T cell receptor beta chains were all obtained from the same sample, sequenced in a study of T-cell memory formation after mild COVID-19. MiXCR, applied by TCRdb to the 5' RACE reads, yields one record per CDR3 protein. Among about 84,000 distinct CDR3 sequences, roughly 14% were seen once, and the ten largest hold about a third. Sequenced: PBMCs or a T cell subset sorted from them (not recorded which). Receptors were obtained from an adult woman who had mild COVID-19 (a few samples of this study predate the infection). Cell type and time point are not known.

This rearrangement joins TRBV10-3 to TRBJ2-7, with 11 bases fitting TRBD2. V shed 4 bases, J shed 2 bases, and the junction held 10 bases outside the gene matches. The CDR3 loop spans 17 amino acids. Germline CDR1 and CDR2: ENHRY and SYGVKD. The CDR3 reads CAISVPNGTSGPYEQYF. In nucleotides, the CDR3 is TGTGCCATCAGTGTACCCAATGGGACTAGCGGACCCTACGAGCAGTACTTC.

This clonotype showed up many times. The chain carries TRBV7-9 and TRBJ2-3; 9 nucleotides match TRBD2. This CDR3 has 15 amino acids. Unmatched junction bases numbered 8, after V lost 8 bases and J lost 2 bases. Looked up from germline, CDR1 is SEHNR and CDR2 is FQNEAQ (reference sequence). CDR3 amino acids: CASGPIAGVTDTQYF. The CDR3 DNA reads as TGTGCCAGCGGACCTATAGCGGGAGTCACAGATACGCAGTATTTT.

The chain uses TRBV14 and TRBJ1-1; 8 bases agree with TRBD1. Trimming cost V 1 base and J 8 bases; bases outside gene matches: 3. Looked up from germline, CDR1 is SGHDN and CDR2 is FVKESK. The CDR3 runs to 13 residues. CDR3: CASSQARTGEAFF. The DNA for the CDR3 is TGTGCCAGCAGCCAAGCACGGACAGGGGAAGCTTTCTTT. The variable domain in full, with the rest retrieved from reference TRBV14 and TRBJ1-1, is EAGVTQFPSHSVIEKGQTVTLRCDPISGHDNLYWYRRVMGKEIKFLLHFVKESKQDESGMPNNRFLAERTGGTYSTLKVQPAELEDSGVYFCASSQARTGEAFFGQGTRLTVV.